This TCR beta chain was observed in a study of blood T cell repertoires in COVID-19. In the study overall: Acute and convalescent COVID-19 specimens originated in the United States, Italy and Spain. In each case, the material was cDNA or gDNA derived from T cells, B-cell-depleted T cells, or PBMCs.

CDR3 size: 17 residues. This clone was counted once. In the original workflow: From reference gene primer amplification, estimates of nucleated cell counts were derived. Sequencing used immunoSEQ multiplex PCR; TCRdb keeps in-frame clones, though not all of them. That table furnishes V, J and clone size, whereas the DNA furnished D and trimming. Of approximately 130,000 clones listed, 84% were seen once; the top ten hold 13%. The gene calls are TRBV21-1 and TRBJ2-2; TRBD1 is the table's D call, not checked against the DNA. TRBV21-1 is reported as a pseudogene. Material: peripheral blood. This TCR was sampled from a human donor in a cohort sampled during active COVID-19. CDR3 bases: TGTGCCAGCAGCACAAGGGACAGGGGAGGGGACACCGGGGAGCTGTTTTTT. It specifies CASSTRDRGGDTGELFF.